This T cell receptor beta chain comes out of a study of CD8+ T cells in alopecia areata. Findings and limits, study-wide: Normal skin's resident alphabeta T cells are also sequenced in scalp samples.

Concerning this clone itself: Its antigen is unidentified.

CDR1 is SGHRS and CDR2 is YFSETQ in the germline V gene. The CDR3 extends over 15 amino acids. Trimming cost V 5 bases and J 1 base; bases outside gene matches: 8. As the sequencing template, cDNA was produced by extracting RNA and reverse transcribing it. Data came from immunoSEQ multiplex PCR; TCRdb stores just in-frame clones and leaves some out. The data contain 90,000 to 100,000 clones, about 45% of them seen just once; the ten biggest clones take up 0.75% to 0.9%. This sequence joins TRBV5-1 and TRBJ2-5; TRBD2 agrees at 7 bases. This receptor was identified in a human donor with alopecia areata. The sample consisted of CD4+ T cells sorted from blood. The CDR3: CASRGGGVIQETQYF. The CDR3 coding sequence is TGCGCCAGCAGAGGCGGGGGAGTAATCCAAGAGACCCAGTACTTC. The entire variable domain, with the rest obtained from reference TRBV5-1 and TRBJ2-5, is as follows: KAGVTQTPRYLIKTRGQQVTLSCSPISGHRSVSWYQQTPGQGLQFLFEYFSETQRNKGNFPGRFSGRQFSNSRSEMNVSTLELGDSALYLCASRGGGVIQETQYFGPGTRLLVL.